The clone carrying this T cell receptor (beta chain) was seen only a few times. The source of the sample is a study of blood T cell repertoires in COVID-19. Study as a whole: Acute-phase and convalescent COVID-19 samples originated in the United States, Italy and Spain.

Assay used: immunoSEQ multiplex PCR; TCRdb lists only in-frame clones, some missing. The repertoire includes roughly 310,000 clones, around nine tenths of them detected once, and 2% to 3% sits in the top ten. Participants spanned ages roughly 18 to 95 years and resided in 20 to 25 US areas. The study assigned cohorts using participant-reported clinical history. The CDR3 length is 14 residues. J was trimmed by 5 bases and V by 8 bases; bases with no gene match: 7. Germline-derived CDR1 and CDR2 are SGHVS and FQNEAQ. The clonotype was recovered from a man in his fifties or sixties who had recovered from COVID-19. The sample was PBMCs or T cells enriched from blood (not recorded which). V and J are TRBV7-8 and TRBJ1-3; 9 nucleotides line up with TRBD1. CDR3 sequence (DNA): TGTGCCAGCGCGCCGGGGACAGGGCGAAACACCATATATTTT. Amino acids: CASAPGTGRNTIYF.